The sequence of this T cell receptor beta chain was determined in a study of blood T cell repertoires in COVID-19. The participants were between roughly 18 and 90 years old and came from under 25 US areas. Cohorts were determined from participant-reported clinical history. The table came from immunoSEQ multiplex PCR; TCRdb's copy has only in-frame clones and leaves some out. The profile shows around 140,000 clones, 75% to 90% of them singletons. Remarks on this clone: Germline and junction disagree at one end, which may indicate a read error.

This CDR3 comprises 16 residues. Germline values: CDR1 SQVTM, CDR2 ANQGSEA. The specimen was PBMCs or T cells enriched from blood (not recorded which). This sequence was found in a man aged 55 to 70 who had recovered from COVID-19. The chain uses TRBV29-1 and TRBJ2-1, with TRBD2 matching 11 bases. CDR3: CSVEGTSGLSYNEQFF. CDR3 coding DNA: TGCAGCGTGGAAGGGACTAGCGGTCTATCCTACAATGAGCAGTTCTTC.